Listed here are 17 T cell receptor beta chains from one sample, sequenced in a study of memory B cells and T cells in multiple sclerosis. No antigen has been assigned to these receptors. The data were produced by immunoSEQ multiplex PCR, yet TCRdb's version contains in-frame clones alone and is incomplete. The table has over 35,000 clones, approximately 80% seen once; the top ten hold approximately 1.2%. Stimulus-free culture yielded autoproliferating CFSE-dim and non-proliferating CFSE-high T cells, each sequenced separately. Replicate wells were pooled after six to eight days of stimulus-free culture of some 50 million CFSE-labeled PBMCs. Sequencing used PBMCs from blood kept in culture. The receptors stem from a human donor with multiple sclerosis.

This chain connects TRBV18 to TRBJ1-5; possible D gene TRBD1, 6 bases. The CDR3 totals 15 residues. With 6 bases removed from V and 4 bases from J, the gap between germline ends came to 16 bases. From germline, CDR1 is KGHSH and CDR2 LQKENI. CDR3 DNA sequence: TGTGCCAGCTCGCCAACAGGGAAGGGGAATCAGCCCCAGCATTTT. Protein: CASSPTGKGNQPQHF.

This chain connects TRBV29-1 to TRBJ2-1; TRBD1 is a possible D gene (6 bases). CDR1 is SQVTM, CDR2 ANQGSEA, per germline. Trimming removed 3 bases from V and 4 bases from J, with 13 bases in between. This CDR3 spans 14 amino acids. The CDR3 DNA follows: TGCAGCGTTGATCTGCAGGGGTCTTACAATGAGCAGTTCTTC. Its translation is CSVDLQGSYNEQFF.

A few counts support this clone. The chain couples TRBV7-9 to TRBJ1-4; tentative D call: TRBD1 (6 bases). This CDR3 has 14 residues. V was cut by 6 bases and J by 8 bases, with 16 bases left in between. The germline V gene encodes CDR1 SEHNR and CDR2 FQNEAQ (reference sequence). The CDR3 loop reads CASRPVRGGEKLFF. The CDR3 DNA reads as TGTGCCAGCAGACCGGTCAGGGGTGGGGAAAAACTGTTTTTT.

The rearrangement joins TRBV4-1 to TRBJ2-7; tentatively, D is TRBD2 (6 bases). CDR3 size: 15 residues. Germline CDR1 and CDR2: MGHRA and YSYEKL. The V end lost 1 base, the J end lost 4 bases, and 14 bases lay between the germline ends. CDR3 amino acids: CASSQGILARYEQYF. The CDR3 DNA follows: TGCGCCAGCAGCCAAGGAATACTAGCACGTTACGAGCAGTACTTC.

The chain is built from TRBV7-8 and TRBJ2-3; weak D call: TRBD2 (6 bases). The CDR3 length is 16 residues. In germline, CDR1 is SGHVS, CDR2 FQNEAQ. With 5 bases removed from V and 3 bases from J, the gap between germline ends came to 18 bases. The CDR3 loop reads CASSQYLAPDTDTQYF. The CDR3 DNA reads TGTGCCAGCAGCCAGTACCTAGCGCCGGATACAGATACGCAGTATTTT.

V is TRBV5-4 and J is TRBJ2-2; 8 positions agree with TRBD1. After removal of 4 bases from V and 7 bases from J, the junction contained 12 bases not matched to a gene. Germline CDR1 reads SGHNT; CDR2 reads YYREEE (reference sequence). This CDR3 is built from 16 residues. The CDR3 DNA sequence: TGTGCCAGCAGCCCCGGGGCCAGGGGGCTGGGCGGGGAGCTGTTTTTT. Translated, it gives CASSPGARGLGGELFF.

This chain connects TRBV30 to TRBJ1-5, with D possibly matching TRBD1 (6 bases). The CDR3 spans 14 residues. Germline V gives CDR1 GTSNPN, CDR2 SVGIG (reference sequence). Trimming removed 2 bases from V and 4 bases from J, with 12 bases in between. The CDR3 here is CAWSPGGLNQPQHF. The CDR3, as DNA: TGTGCCTGGAGTCCCGGGGGCCTAAATCAGCCCCAGCATTTT. Full variable domain (remainder filled in from reference TRBV30 and TRBJ1-5): SQTIHQWPATLVQPVGSPLSLECTVEGTSNPNLYWYRQAAGRGLQLLFYSVGIGQISSEVPQNLSASRPQDRQFILSSKKLLLSDSGFYLCAWSPGGLNQPQHFGDGTRLSIL.

The chain carries TRBV19 and TRBJ2-5; D call uncertain. V lost 2 bases and J 4 bases, leaving 8 bases between the germline ends. The CDR3 totals 13 residues. The germline V gene encodes CDR1 LNHDA and CDR2 SQIVND (reference sequence). The chain's CDR3 is CASSISRRETQYF. CDR3 nucleotide sequence: TGTGCCAGTAGTATATCGAGACGAGAGACCCAGTACTTC.

This clone was counted a few times. The CDR3 nucleotides are TGTGCCAGCAGTACCCTGGGGGGAAGGACCTACGAGCAGTACTTC. Its protein is CASSTLGGRTYEQYF. This chain connects TRBV6-5 to TRBJ2-7, with TRBD2 as a possible D gene (6 bases). With 5 bases removed from V and 2 bases from J, the gap between germline ends came to 16 bases. The CDR3 has 15 residues. The germline CDR1 and CDR2 sequences are MNHEY and SVGAGI.

This sequence joins TRBV7-9 and TRBJ2-5, with a possible D match to TRBD2 (5 bases). Germline V gene lookup returns CDR1 SEHNR and CDR2 FQNEAQ (reference sequence). CDR3 size: 14 residues. V lost 6 bases and J lost 1, with 12 bases in between. The CDR3: CASRELGVQETQYF. CDR3 sequence (DNA): TGTGCCAGCAGAGAATTGGGAGTCCAAGAGACCCAGTACTTC.

This clone was observed once. The rearrangement uses TRBV7-8 and TRBJ2-7, with D unresolved. This CDR3 contains 14 residues. CDR1 and CDR2 from the germline V gene are SGHVS and FQNEAQ. Trimming took off 1 base at V and 2 bases at J, with 9 bases between the two ends. Written as DNA, the CDR3 is TGTGCCAGCAGCTTAGTGCAGGACCCCTACGAGCAGTACTTC. Translation gives CASSLVQDPYEQYF.

This sequence joins TRBV7-2 and TRBJ2-7; TRBD1 might be the D (6 bases). Trimming removed 4 bases at V and 2 bases at J, with 15 bases between. Germline assignment: CDR1 SGHTA and CDR2 FQGNSA. This CDR3 comprises 15 residues. CDR3 loop: CASSSTGTPTYEQYF. CDR3 DNA sequence: TGTGCCAGCAGCTCGACCGGGACACCAACCTACGAGCAGTACTTC.

The V gene is TRBV19, the J gene TRBJ1-4; D perhaps matches TRBD1 (5 bases). This CDR3 is 13 amino acids long. Germline V gene lookup returns CDR1 LNHDA and CDR2 SQIVND (reference sequence). V lost 9 bases and J 4 bases, leaving 12 bases between the germline ends. The CDR3 region has the DNA TGTGCCAGCAGGCGGGACCATAATGAAAAACTGTTTTTT. As protein: CASRRDHNEKLFF.

Concerning this clone: Sequence at one end of the junction differs from germline and may be a read error. V gene TRBV6-1 combines with J gene TRBJ2-3, with 7 bases lining up with TRBD2. Germline V lookup: CDR1 MNHNS, CDR2 SASEGT. This CDR3 comprises 16 residues. CDR3 DNA sequence: TGTGCCAGCAGCGAAGGGCTAGCGGCCGGCACAGATACGCAGTATTTT. As protein: CASSEGLAAGTDTQYF.

The chain recombines TRBV25-1 with TRBJ2-5; TRBD2 agrees at 9 bases. The germline CDR1 and CDR2 sequences are MGHDK and SYGVNS. The CDR3 sequence is 16 residues long. Trimming cost V 1 base and J 5 bases; bases outside gene matches: 8. In DNA, the CDR3 is TGTGCCAGCAGTGAATGGGCTAGCGGGGCCCGGGAGACCCAGTACTTC. Protein: CASSEWASGARETQYF.

The V call is TRBV29-1, the J call TRBJ2-5; no reliable D call. Germline V gene sequence: CDR1 SQVTM, CDR2 ANQGSEA. V was shortened by 4 bases and J by 4 bases, with 7 bases between the two germline ends. The CDR3 spans 11 residues. CDR3: CSVVSAETQYF. CDR3 nucleotides: TGCAGCGTTGTATCAGCAGAGACCCAGTACTTC.

The chain couples TRBV6-5 to TRBJ1-2; D may be TRBD1 (6 bases). Trimming left V 5 bases short and J 4 bases short, with 8 bases between. This CDR3 has 12 amino acids. Germline values: CDR1 MNHEY, CDR2 SVGAGI. The CDR3 loop is CASSTGTYGYTF. Here the CDR3 DNA reads TGTGCCAGCAGTACAGGGACCTATGGCTACACCTTC.